These 5 T cell receptor beta chains share one sample of origin, sequenced in a study of chemoradiotherapy in HPV16-positive cancers. Sequencing was performed with immunoSEQ multiplex PCR; in TCRdb, only in-frame clones are kept and a portion is missing. This table has roughly 10,000 clones, around four fifths appearing once. The sequences come from tumor tissue, collected from a patient who underwent chemoradiotherapy. The receptors derive from a human donor with HPV-associated anogenital cancer.

The chain is built from TRBV2 and TRBJ1-4, with a tentative D call TRBD1 (5 bases). Germline V gene data show CDR1 as SNHLY and CDR2 as FYNNEI. V gave up 8 bases and J gave up 2 bases, with 9 bases separating them. The CDR3 has 13 residues. The CDR3 protein is CASSRDTNEKLFF. CDR3 nucleotides: TGTGCCAGCTCGAGGGACACTAATGAAAAACTGTTTTTT.

The rearrangement uses TRBV19 and TRBJ1-1; D is uncertain. With 5 bases removed from V and 1 base from J, the gap between germline ends came to 17 bases. In germline, CDR1 is LNHDA, CDR2 SQIVND (reference sequence). This CDR3 is 16 amino acids long. CDR3 protein: CASSRPGGLSNTEAFF. In DNA form, the CDR3 reads TGTGCCAGTAGTCGCCCTGGCGGACTCTCGAACACTGAAGCTTTCTTT.

A remark on this clone: A junction end diverges from the germline sequence, so it may reflect a read error. The chain joins TRBV28 to TRBJ2-7; D gene uncertain. Per the germline V gene, CDR1 is MDHEN and CDR2 is SYDVKM. The CDR3 loop spans 12 amino acids. CDR3 sequence: CASSTQTLSWDF. CDR3 sequence (DNA): TGTGCCAGCAGTACCCAGACATTGTCTTGGGACTTC.

The chain carries TRBV28 and TRBJ1-2; D not resolved. Deletions cut 7 bases from V and 4 bases from J, with 10 bases between. Germline lookup yields CDR1 MDHEN and CDR2 SYDVKM. The CDR3 extends over 12 amino acids. CDR3 bases: TGTGCCAGCATCGCAGGACCCTATGGCTACACCTTC. Its translation: CASIAGPYGYTF.

The rearrangement uses TRBV6-5 and TRBJ2-1; D is perhaps TRBD1 (5 bases). The CDR3 length is 15 residues. Germline V gene data show CDR1 as MNHEY and CDR2 as SVGAGI. V dropped 6 bases and J dropped 5 bases, with 17 bases sitting between them. The CDR3 sequence: CASRLEGAINNEQFF. The CDR3 DNA follows: TGTGCCAGCAGGCTCGAAGGGGCAATTAACAATGAGCAGTTCTTC.